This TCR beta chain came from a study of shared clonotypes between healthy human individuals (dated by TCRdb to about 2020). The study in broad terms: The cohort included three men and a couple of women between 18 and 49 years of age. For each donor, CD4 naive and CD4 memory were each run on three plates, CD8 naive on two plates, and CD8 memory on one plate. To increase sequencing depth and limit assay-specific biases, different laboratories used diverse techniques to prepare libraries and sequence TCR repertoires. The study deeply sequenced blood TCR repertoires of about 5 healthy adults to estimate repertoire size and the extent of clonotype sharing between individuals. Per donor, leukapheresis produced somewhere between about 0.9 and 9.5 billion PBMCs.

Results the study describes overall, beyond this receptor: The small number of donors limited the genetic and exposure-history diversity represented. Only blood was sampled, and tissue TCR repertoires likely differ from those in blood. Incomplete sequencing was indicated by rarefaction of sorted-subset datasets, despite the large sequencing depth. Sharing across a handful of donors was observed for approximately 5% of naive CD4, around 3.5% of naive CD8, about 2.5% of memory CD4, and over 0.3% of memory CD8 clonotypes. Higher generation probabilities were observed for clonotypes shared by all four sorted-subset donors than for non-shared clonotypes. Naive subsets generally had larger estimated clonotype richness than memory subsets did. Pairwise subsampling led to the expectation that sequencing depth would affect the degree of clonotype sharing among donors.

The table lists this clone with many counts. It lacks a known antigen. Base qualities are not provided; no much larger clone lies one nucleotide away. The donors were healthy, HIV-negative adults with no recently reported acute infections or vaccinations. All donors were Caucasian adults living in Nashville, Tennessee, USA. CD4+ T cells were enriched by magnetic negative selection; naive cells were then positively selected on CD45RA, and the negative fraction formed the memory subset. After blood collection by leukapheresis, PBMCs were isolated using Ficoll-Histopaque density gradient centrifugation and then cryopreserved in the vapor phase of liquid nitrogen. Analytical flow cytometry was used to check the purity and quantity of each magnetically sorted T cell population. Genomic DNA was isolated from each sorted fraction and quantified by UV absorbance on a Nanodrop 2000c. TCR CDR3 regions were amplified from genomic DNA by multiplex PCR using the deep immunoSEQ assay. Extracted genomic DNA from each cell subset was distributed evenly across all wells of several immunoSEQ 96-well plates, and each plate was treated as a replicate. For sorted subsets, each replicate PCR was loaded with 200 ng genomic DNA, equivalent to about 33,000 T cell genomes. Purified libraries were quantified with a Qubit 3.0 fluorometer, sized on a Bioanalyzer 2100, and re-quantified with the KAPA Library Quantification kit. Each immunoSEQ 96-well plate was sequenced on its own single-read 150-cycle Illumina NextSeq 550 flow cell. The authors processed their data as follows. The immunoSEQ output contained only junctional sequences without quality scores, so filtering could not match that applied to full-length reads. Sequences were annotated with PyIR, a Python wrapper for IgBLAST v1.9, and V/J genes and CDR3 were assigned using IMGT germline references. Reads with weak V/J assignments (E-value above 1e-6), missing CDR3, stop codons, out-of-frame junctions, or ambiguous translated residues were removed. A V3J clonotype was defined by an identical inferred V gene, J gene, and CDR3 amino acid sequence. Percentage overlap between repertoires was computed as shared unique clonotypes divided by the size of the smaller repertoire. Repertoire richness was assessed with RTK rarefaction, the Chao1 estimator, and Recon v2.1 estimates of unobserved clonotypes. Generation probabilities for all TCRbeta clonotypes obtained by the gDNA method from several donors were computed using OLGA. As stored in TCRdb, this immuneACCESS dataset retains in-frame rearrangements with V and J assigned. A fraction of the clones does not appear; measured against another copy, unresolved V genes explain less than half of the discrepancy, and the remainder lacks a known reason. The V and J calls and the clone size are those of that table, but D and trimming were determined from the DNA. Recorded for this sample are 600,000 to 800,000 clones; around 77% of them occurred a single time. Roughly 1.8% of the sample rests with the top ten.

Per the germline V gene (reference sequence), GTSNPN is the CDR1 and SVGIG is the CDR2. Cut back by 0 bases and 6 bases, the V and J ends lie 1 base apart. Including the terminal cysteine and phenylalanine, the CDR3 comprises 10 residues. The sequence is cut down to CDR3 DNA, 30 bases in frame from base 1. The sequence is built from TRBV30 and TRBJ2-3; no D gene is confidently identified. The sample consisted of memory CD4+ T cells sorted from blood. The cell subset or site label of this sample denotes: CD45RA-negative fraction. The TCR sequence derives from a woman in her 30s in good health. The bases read TGTGCCTGGAGTGTGGATACGCAGTATTTT. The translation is CAWSVDTQYF.